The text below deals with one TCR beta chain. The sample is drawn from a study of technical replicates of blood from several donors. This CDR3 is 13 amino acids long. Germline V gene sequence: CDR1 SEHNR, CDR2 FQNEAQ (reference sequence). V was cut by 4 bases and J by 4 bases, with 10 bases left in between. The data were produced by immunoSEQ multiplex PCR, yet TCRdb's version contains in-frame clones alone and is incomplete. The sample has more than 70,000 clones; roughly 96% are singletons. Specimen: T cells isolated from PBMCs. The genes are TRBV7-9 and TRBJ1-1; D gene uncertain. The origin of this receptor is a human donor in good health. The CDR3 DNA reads TGTGCCAGCAGCTGGGAGGCGATCACTGAAGCTTTCTTT. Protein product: CASSWEAITEAFF.